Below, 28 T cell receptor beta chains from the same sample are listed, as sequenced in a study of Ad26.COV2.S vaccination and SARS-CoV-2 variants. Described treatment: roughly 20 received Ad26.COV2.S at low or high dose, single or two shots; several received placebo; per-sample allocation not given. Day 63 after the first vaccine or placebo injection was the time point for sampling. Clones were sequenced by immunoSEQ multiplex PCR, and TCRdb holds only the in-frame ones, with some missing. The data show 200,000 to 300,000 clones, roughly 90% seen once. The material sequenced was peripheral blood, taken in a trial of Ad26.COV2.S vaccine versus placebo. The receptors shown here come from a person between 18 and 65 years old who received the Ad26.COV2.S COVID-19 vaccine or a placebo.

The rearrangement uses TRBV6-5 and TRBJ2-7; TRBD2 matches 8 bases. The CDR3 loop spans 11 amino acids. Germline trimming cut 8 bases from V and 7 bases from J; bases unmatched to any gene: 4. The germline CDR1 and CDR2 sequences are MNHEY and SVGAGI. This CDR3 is CASRGGGEQYF. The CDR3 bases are TGTGCCAGCCGGGGGGGAGGTGAGCAGTACTTC.

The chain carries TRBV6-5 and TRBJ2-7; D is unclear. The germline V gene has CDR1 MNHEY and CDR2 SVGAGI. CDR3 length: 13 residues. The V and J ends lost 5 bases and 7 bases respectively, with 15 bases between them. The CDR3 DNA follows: TGTGCCAGCAGTAGTATTGGGTCTCGGGAGCAGTACTTC. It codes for CASSSIGSREQYF.

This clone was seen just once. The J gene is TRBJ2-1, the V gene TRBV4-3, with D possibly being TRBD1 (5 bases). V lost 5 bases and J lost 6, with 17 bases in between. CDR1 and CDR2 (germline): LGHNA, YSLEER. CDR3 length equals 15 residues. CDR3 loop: CASSVSYRLANEQFF. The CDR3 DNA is TGCGCCAGCAGCGTCAGTTACAGGTTGGCCAATGAGCAGTTCTTC.

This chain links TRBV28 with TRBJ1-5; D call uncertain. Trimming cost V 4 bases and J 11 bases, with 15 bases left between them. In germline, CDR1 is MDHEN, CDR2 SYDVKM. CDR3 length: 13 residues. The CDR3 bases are TGTGCCAGCAGTTCCCCCCCCGTCGGGGCCCAGCATTTT. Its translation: CASSSPPVGAQHF. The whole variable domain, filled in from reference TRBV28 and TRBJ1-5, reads DVKVTQSSRYLVKRTGEKVFLECVQDMDHENMFWYRQDPGLGLRLIYFSYDVKMKEKGDIPEGYSVSREKKERFSLILESASTNQTSMYLCASSSPPVGAQHFGDGTRLSIL.

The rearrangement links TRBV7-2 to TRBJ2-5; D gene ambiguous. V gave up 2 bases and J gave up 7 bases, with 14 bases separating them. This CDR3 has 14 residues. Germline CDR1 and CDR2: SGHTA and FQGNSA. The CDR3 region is CASSLLSPVGTQYF. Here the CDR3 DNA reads TGTGCCAGCAGCTTACTTAGCCCAGTGGGGACCCAGTACTTC.

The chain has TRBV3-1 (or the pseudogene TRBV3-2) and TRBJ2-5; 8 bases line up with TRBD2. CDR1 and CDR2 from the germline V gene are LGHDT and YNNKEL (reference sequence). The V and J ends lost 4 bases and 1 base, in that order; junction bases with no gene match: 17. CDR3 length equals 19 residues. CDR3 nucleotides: TGTGCCAGCAGCCCGCATGAGATCGGGGGGGCCCGAGTCCAAGAGACCCAGTACTTC. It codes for CASSPHEIGGARVQETQYF.

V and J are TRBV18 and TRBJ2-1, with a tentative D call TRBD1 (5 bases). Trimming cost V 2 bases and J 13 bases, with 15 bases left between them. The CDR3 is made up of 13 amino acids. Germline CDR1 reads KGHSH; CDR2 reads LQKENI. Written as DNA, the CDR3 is TGTGCCAGCTCACCAGGGGTCCAGGGAAAACAGTTCTTC. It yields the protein CASSPGVQGKQFF.

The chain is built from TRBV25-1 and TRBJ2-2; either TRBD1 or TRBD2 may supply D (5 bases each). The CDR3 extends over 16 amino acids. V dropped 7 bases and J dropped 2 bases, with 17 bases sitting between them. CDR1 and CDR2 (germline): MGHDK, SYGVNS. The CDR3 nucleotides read TGTGCCAGCAATCCAGGGCGAACGGGAAACACCGGGGAGCTGTTTTTT. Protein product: CASNPGRTGNTGELFF.

CDR3 bases: TGTGCCAGCAGTCCCGGGGGAACCCCCGAGCAGTACTTC. This codes for CASSPGGTPEQYF. The rearrangement uses TRBV6-5 and TRBJ2-7; perhaps TRBD2 as D (6 bases). Trimming removed 5 bases from V and 6 bases from J, with 14 bases in between. Germline assignment: CDR1 MNHEY and CDR2 SVGAGI. The CDR3 loop spans 13 amino acids.

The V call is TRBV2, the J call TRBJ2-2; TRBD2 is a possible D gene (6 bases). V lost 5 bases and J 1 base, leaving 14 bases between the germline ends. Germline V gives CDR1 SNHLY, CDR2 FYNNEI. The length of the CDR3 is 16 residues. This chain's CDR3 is CASSSWRDENTGELFF. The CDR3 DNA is TGTGCCAGCAGTAGTTGGCGGGATGAGAACACCGGGGAGCTGTTTTTT. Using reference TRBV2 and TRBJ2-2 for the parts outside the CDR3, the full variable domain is EPEVTQTPSHQVTQMGQEVILRCVPISNHLYFYWYRQILGQKVEFLVSFYNNEISEKSEIFDDQFSVERPDGSNFTLKIRSTKLEDSAMYFCASSSWRDENTGELFFGEGSRLTVL.

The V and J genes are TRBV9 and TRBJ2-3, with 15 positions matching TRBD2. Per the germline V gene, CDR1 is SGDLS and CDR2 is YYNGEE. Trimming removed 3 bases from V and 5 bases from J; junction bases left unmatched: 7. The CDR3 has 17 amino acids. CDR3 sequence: CASSAGLAGGPGDTQYF. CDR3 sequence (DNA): TGTGCCAGCAGCGCCGGACTAGCGGGGGGGCCGGGAGATACGCAGTATTTT.

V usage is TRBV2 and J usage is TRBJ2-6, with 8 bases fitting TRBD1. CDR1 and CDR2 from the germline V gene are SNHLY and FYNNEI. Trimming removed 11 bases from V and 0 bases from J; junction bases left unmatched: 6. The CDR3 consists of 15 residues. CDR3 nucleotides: TGTGCCGGAGGACAGGGCACCTCTGGGGCCAACGTCCTGACTTTC. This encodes CAGGQGTSGANVLTF.

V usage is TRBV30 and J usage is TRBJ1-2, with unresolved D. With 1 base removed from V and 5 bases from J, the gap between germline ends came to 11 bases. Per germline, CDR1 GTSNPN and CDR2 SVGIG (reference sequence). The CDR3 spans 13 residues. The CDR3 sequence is CAWSARVGYGYTF. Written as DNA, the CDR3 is TGTGCCTGGAGTGCGCGGGTCGGTTATGGCTACACCTTC.

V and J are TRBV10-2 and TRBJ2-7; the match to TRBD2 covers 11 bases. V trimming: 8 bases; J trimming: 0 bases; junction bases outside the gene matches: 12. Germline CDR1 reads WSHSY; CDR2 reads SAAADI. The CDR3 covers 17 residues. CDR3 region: CASGYSGGGTSSYEQYF. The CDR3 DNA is TGCGCCAGCGGGTATAGCGGGGGGGGGACGAGCTCCTACGAGCAGTACTTC.

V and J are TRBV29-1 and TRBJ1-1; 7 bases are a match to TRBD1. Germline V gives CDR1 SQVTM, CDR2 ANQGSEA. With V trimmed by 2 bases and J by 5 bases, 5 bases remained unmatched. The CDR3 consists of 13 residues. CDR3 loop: CSVERARGTEAFF. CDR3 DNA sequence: TGCAGCGTTGAACGGGCCAGGGGGACTGAAGCTTTCTTT. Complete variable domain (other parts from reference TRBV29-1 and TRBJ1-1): SAVISQKPSRDICQRGTSLTIQCQVDSQVTMMFWYRQQPGQSLTLIATANQGSEATYESGFVIDKFPISRPNLTFSTLTVSNMSPEDSSIYLCSVERARGTEAFFGQGTRLTVV.

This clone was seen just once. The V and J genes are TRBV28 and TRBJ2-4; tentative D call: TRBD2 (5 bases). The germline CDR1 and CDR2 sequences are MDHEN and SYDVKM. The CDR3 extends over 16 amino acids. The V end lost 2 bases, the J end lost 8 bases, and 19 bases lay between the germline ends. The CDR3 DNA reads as TGTGCCAGCAGTTTAGAAGGACTGGGGTTCGGGGACATTCAGTACTTC. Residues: CASSLEGLGFGDIQYF. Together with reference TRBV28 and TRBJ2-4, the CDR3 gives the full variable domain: DVKVTQSSRYLVKRTGEKVFLECVQDMDHENMFWYRQDPGLGLRLIYFSYDVKMKEKGDIPEGYSVSREKKERFSLILESASTNQTSMYLCASSLEGLGFGDIQYFGAGTRLSVL.

CDR3 sequence reads: CASSEDREQYF. The CDR3 nucleotides read TGTGCCAGCAGTGAAGATAGGGAGCAGTACTTC. The chain links TRBV6-1 to TRBJ2-7, with no clear D. This CDR3 contains 11 residues. Trimming removed 1 base at V and 7 bases at J, with 5 bases between. Germline V gene sequence: CDR1 MNHNS, CDR2 SASEGT.

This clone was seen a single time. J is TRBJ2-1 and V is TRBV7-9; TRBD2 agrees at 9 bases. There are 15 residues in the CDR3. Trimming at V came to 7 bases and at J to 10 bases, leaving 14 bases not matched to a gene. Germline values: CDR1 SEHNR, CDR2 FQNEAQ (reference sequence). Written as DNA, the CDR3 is TGTGCCAGCAAATCCGCGGGAGGGCCGGTGGGGGAGCAGTTCTTC. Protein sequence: CASKSAGGPVGEQFF. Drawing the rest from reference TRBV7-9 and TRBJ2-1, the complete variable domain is DTGVSQNPRHKITKRGQNVTFRCDPISEHNRLYWYRQTLGQGPEFLTYFQNEAQLEKSRLLSDRFSAERPKGSFSTLEIQRTEQGDSAMYLCASKSAGGPVGEQFFGPGTRLTVL.

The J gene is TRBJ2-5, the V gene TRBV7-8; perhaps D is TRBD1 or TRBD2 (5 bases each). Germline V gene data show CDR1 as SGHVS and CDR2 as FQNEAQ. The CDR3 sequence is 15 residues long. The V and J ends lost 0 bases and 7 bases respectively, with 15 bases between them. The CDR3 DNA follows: TGTGCCAGCAGCTTAGCAGGGGTCCTAAGCGGGACCCAGTACTTC. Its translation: CASSLAGVLSGTQYF. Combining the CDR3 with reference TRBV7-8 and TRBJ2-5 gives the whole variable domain GAGVSQSPRYKVAKRGQDVALRCDPISGHVSLFWYQQALGQGPEFLTYFQNEAQLDKSGLPSDRFFAERPEGSVSTLKIQRTQQEDSAVYLCASSLAGVLSGTQYFGPGTRLLVL.

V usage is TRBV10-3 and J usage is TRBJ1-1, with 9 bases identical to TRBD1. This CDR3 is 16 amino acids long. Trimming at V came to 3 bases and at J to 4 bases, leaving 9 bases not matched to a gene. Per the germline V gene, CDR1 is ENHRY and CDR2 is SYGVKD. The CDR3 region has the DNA TGTGCCATCAGTGAAGGGGACAGGGTAGTTGGCACTGAAGCTTTCTTT. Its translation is CAISEGDRVVGTEAFF.

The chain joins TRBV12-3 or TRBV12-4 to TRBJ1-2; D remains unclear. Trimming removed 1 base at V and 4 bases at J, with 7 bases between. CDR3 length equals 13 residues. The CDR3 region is CASSLGQSYGYTF. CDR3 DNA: TGTGCCAGCAGTTTAGGGCAGTCCTATGGCTACACCTTC.

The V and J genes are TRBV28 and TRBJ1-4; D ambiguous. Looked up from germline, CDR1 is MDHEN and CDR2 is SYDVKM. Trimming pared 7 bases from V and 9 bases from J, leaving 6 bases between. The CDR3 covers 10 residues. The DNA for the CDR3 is TGTGCCAGCAAAGGACAAAAACTGTTTTTT. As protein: CASKGQKLFF.

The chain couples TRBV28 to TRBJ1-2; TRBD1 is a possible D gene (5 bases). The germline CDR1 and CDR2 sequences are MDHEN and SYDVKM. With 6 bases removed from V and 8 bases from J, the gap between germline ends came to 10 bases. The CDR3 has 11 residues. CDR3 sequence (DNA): TGTGCCAGCAGGGACACAAGAGGCTACACCTTC. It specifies CASRDTRGYTF.

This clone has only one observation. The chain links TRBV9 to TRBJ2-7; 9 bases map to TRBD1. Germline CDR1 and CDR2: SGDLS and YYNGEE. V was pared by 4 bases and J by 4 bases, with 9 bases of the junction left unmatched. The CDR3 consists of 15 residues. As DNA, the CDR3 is TGTGCCAGCAGCCTCACAGGGGGCGAAGGATACGAGCAGTACTTC. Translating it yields CASSLTGGEGYEQYF.

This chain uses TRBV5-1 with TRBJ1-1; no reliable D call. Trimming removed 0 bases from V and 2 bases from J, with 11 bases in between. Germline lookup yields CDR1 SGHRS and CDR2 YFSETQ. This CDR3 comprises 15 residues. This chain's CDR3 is CASSLVGLTNTEAFF. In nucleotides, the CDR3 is TGCGCCAGCAGCTTGGTTGGGCTAACTAACACTGAAGCTTTCTTT.

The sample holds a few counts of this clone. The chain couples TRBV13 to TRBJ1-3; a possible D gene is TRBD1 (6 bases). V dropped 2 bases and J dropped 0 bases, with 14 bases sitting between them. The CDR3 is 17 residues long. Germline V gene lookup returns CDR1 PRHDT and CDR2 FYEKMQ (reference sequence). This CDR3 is CASSLRGGRSSGNTIYF. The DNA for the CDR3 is TGTGCCAGCAGCTTAAGGGGGGGCCGAAGCTCTGGAAACACCATATATTTT. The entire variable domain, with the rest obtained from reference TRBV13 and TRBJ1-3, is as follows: AAGVIQSPRHLIKEKRETATLKCYPIPRHDTVYWYQQGPGQDPQFLISFYEKMQSDKGSIPDRFSAQQFSDYHSELNMSSLELGDSALYFCASSLRGGRSSGNTIYFGEGSWLTVV.

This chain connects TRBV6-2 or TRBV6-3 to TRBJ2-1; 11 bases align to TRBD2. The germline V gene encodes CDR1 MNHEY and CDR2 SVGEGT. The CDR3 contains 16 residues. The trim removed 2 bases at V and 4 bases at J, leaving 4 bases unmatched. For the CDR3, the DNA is TGTGCCAGCAGTTACCCGGGACTAGCGGTTTACAATGAGCAGTTCTTC. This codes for CASSYPGLAVYNEQFF.

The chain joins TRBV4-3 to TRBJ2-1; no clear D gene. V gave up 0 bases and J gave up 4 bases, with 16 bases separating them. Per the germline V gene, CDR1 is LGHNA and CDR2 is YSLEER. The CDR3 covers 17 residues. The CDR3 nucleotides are TGCGCCAGCAGCCAAGATATCCCGGGCAGGAGTTACAATGAGCAGTTCTTC. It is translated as CASSQDIPGRSYNEQFF.